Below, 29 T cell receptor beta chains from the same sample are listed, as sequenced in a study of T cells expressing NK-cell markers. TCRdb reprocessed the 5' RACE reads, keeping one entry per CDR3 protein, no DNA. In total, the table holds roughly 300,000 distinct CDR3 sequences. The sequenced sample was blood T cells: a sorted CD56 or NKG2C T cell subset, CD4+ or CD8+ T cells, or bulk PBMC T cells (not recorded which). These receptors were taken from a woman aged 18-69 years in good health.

CDR3 amino acids: CASSTETSGGATDTQYF. The chain recombines TRBV19 with TRBJ2-3; the TRBD2 assignment by TCRdb is unverifiable without DNA. Per germline, CDR1 LNHDA and CDR2 SQIVND (reference sequence). The CDR3 has 17 amino acids.

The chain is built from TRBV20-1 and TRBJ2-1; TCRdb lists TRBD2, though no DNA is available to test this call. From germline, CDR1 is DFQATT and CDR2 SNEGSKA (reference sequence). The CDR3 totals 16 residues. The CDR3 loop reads CSATRTSGRTDNEQFF.

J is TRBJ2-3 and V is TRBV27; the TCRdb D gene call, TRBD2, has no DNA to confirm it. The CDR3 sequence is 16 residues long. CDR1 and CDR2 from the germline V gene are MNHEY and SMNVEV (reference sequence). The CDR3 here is CASSTSGVLSTDTQYF.

The CDR3 sequence is CASSPRTDQETQYF. This chain links TRBV7-2 with TRBJ2-5; the D call of TRBD1 rests on TCRdb alone, since no DNA is present to check it. From germline, CDR1 is SGHTA and CDR2 FQGNSA. CDR3 size: 14 residues. The variable domain in full, with the rest retrieved from reference TRBV7-2 and TRBJ2-5, is GAGVSQSPSNKVTEKGKDVELRCDPISGHTALYWYRQSLGQGLEFLIYFQGNSAPDKSGLPSDRFSAERTGGSVSTLTIQRTQQEDSAVYLCASSPRTDQETQYFGPGTRLLVL.

The CDR3 spells CSVIQSSITYNEQFF. This rearrangement joins TRBV29-1 to TRBJ2-1; TCRdb's D call of TRBD2 is untestable without DNA. Per the germline V gene, CDR1 is SQVTM and CDR2 is ANQGSEA. This CDR3 region has 15 residues.

CDR3 sequence: CASSSGTATGELFF. The gene calls are TRBV7-9 and TRBJ2-2; TCRdb's D call of TRBD1 is untestable without DNA. The length of the CDR3 is 14 residues. Germline V gives CDR1 SEHNR, CDR2 FQNEAQ (reference sequence).

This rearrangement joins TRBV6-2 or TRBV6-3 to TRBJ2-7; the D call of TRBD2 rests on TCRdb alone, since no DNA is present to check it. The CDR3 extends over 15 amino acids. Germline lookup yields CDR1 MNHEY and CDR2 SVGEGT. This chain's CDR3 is CASSQPSGPGYEQYF.

This chain's CDR3 is CASSARQTGELFF. The chain carries TRBV7-2 and TRBJ2-2; TCRdb's D call, TRBD1, is unchecked because there is no DNA. The CDR3 loop spans 13 amino acids. The V gene's germline CDR1 is SGHTA and CDR2 FQGNSA. The full variable domain, with the rest looked up from reference TRBV7-2 and TRBJ2-2, is GAGVSQSPSNKVTEKGKDVELRCDPISGHTALYWYRQSLGQGLEFLIYFQGNSAPDKSGLPSDRFSAERTGGSVSTLTIQRTQQEDSAVYLCASSARQTGELFFGEGSRLTVL.

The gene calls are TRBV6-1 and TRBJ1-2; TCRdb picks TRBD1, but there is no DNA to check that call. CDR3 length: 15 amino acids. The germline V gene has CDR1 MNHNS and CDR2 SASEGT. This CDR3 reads CASSPEGVGGLGYTF.

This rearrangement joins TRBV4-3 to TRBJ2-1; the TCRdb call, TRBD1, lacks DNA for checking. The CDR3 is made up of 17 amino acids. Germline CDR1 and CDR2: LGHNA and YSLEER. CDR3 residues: CASSQDPQGAPWNEQFF.

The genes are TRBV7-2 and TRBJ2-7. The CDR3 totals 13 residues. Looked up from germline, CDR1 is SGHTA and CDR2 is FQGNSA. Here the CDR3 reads CASRPSGSYEQYF. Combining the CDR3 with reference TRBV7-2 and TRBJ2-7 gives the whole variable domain GAGVSQSPSNKVTEKGKDVELRCDPISGHTALYWYRQSLGQGLEFLIYFQGNSAPDKSGLPSDRFSAERTGGSVSTLTIQRTQQEDSAVYLCASRPSGSYEQYFGPGTRLTVT.

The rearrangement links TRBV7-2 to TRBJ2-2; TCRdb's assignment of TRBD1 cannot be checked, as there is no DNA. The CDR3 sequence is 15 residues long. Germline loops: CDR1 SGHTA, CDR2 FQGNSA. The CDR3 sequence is CASSRETGNTGELFF.

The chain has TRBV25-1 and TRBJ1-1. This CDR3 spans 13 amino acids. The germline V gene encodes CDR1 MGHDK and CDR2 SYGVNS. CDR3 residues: CASSARTNTEAFF.

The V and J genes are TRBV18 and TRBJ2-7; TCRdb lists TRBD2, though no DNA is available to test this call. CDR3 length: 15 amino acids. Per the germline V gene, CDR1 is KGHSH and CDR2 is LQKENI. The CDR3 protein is CASSHRTSRAEEQYF.

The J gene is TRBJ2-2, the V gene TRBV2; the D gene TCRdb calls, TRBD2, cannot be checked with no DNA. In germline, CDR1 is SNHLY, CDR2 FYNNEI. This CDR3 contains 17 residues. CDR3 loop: CASTFPLAGPNTGELFF.

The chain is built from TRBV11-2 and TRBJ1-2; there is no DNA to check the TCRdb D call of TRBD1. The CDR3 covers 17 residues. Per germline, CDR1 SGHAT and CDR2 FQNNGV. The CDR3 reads CASSDNPRSWTGAGYTF.

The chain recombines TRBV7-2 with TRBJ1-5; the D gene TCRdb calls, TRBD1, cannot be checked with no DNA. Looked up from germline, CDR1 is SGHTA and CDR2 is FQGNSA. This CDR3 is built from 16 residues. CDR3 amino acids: CASSLVGTAINQPQHF.

The CDR3 is CASSLATGFSNQPQHF. The J gene is TRBJ1-5, the V gene TRBV7-2; TCRdb proposes TRBD1, but this gene call is untestable without DNA. CDR3 length: 16 amino acids. Germline values: CDR1 SGHTA, CDR2 FQGNSA.

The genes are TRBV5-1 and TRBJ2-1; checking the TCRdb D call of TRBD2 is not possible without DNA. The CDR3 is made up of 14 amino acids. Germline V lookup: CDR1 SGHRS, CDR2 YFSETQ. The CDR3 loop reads CASSLPSGSDEQFF.

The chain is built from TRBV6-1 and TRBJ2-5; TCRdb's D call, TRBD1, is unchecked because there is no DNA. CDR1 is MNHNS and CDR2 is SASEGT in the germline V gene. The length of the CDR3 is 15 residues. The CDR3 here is CASRRTGAGGETQYF.

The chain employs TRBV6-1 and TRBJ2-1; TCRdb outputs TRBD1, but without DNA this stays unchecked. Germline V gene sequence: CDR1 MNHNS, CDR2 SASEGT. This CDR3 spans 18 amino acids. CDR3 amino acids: CASSSSTTRGISYNEQFF.

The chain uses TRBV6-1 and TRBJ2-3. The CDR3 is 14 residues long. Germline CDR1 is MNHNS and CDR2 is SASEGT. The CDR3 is CVTRIGLGTDTQYF.

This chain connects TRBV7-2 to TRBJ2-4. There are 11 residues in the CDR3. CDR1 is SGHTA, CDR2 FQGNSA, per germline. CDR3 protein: CASTLSNIQYF.

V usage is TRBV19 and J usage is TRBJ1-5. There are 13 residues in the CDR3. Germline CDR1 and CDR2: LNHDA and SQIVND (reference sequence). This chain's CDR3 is CASTGLIGQPQHF.

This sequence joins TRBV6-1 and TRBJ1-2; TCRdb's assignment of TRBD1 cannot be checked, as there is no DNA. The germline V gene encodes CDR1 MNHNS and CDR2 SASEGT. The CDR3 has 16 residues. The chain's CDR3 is CASSRTTGRFNYGYTF.

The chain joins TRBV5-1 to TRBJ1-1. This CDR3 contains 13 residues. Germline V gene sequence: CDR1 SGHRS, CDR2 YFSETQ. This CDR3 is CASSPLAGTEAFF.

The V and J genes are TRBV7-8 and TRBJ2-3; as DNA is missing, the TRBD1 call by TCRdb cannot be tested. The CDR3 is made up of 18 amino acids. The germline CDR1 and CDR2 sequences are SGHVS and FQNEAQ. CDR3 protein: CASSLGGVRVWGVDTQYF.

CDR3 amino acids: CSASWGAAGNQPQHF. The rearrangement links TRBV20-1 to TRBJ1-5; TCRdb returns TRBD1, unconfirmable since there is no DNA. The germline CDR1 and CDR2 sequences are DFQATT and SNEGSKA (reference sequence). The CDR3 has 15 amino acids.

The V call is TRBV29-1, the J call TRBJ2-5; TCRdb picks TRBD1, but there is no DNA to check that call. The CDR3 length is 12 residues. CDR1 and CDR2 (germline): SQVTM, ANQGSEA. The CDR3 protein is CSTDPGSETQYF.